This TCR beta chain emerged from a study of human T cells and chemical hapten exposure. Study-wide results and limits: Expanded TCRs created a significantly greater count of big CDR3 similarity clusters than controls did. The study found that DPC sensitization did not change TCRs above 1 in 1000 frequency.

Specified time point: pre-sensitization, week 0. Sample treatment: therapeutic diphenylcyclopropenone sensitization with weekly scalp DPC. MiXCR, applied by TCRdb to the RACE reads, yields one record per CDR3 protein. The data contain approximately 400,000 distinct CDR3 sequences, approximately 5% of them singletons. This clonotype was seen at least ten times. Its antigen is unidentified. CDR3 size: 13 residues. The ends were cut back, 6 bases at V and 6 bases at J, with 12 bases in the middle. Germline loops: CDR1 SGHAT, CDR2 FQNNGV. This TCR was recovered from a woman aged 50 to 60 with alopecia areata. Some clones in this sample may be carry-over from other donors' samples. The sample in question was whole blood, obtained in connection with sensitization to the hapten diphenylcyclopropenone (DPC). J is TRBJ2-1 and V is TRBV11-2, with a weak D call TRBD2 (5 bases). CDR3 DNA sequence: TGTGCCAGCAGTTATACTAGGAGCAATGAGCAGTTCTTC. Translating it yields CASSYTRSNEQFF.